Here is one TCR beta chain with its context. The CDR3 is 12 residues long. Germline CDR1 is SGHAT and CDR2 is FQDESV (reference sequence). The germline V and J ends were trimmed by 1 base and 4 bases, with 5 bases remaining between them. The sample originates from a study of blood T cell repertoires in COVID-19. Turning to the study itself: COVID-19 samples from acute and convalescent phases originated in the United States, Italy and Spain.

The authors' processing: For nucleated cells, counts were estimated from reference gene primer amplification. This table comes from immunoSEQ multiplex PCR, and its TCRdb copy is limited to in-frame clones, with some not included. Clone size and V and J calls were adopted from that table, with D and trimming inferred from the DNA. The sample lists 60,000 or so clones; 88% were seen once. Sequencing used peripheral blood. This clonotype was sampled from a man aged 55 to 70 with acute or convalescent COVID-19. The chain carries TRBV11-1 and TRBJ2-7, with D possibly matching TRBD2 (5 bases). DNA of the CDR3: TGTGCCAGCAGCTTAGGGGAGTACGAGCAGTACTTC. Its translation is CASSLGEYEQYF.